The 17 T cell receptor beta chains in this list originate from one sample, sequenced in a study of control samples from healthy donors and cancer patients. Sequenced by immunoSEQ multiplex PCR; TCRdb stores in-frame clones only, minus some. Among some 140,000 clones listed, roughly 90% were seen once. The sample taken for sequencing was PBMCs. The receptor source for this set is a man aged 45 to 65 with head and neck cancer.

The rearrangement joins TRBV6-4 to TRBJ2-2; the match to TRBD1 covers 11 bases. This CDR3 is 17 amino acids long. Losses at the gene ends were 2 bases for V and 2 bases for J; bases not matched to a gene: 4. Germline CDR1 MRHNA, CDR2 SNTAGT. The CDR3 DNA sequence: TGTGCCAGCAGTGACGGACAGGGGGCCTTCAACACCGGGGAGCTGTTTTTT. It codes for CASSDGQGAFNTGELFF.

This rearrangement joins TRBV7-9 to TRBJ1-6; no firm D call. The germline V gene encodes CDR1 SEHNR and CDR2 FQNEAQ (reference sequence). This CDR3 region has 14 residues. Deletions cut 3 bases from V and 5 bases from J, with 8 bases between. For the CDR3, the DNA is TGTGCCAGCAGCTTGTCGCTAGATAATTCACCCCTCCACTTT. Protein sequence: CASSLSLDNSPLHF.

The J gene is TRBJ1-2, the V gene TRBV6-5; D perhaps matches TRBD1 (5 bases). Germline CDR1 and CDR2: MNHEY and SVGAGI. This CDR3 contains 13 residues. Between the trimmed V and J ends, which lost 7 bases and 4 bases, there was a span of 13 bases. The CDR3 protein is CASKRDPLYGYTF. The CDR3 nucleotides are TGTGCCAGCAAGAGGGACCCACTCTATGGCTACACCTTC.

This chain connects TRBV18 to TRBJ2-7; D not resolved. V was trimmed by 1 base and J by 4 bases, leaving 11 bases between them. CDR3 length: 14 residues. CDR1 is KGHSH, CDR2 LQKENI, per germline. CDR3 nucleotide sequence: TGTGCCAGCTCACCACTGGGTAGCTCTTACGAGCAGTACTTC. Its protein is CASSPLGSSYEQYF. Full variable domain (missing parts from reference TRBV18 and TRBJ2-7): NAGVMQNPRHLVRRRGQEARLRCSPMKGHSHVYWYRQLPEEGLKFMVYLQKENIIDESGMPKERFSAEFPKEGPSILRIQQVVRGDSAAYFCASSPLGSSYEQYFGPGTRLTVT.

V gene TRBV27 combines with J gene TRBJ1-2, with a possible D match to TRBD1 (5 bases). The ends were cut back, 2 bases at V and 2 bases at J, with 9 bases in the middle. Germline assignment: CDR1 MNHEY and CDR2 SMNVEV (reference sequence). The CDR3 has 14 residues. The CDR3 DNA follows: TGTGCCAGCAGTTTAACCCCAGGGAACTATGGCTACACCTTC. This codes for CASSLTPGNYGYTF.

This clone has only a few counts. The gene calls are TRBV24-1 and TRBJ2-5, with TRBD2 as a possible D gene (5 bases). The ends were cut back, 5 bases at V and 0 bases at J, with 18 bases in the middle. The CDR3 is 17 amino acids. Germline V gene data show CDR1 as KGHDR and CDR2 as SFDVKD. Here the CDR3 reads CATSGGEKAAYQETQYF. CDR3 nucleotides: TGTGCCACCAGTGGAGGCGAGAAAGCGGCGTACCAAGAGACCCAGTACTTC.

The chain employs TRBV9 and TRBJ2-1; perhaps TRBD1 as D (5 bases). The CDR3 contains 14 residues. CDR1 is SGDLS and CDR2 is YYNGEE in the germline V gene. V was shortened by 0 bases and J by 5 bases, with 9 bases between the two germline ends. The CDR3 bases are TGTGCCAGCAGCGTAGAGGCAGGGAACAATGAGCAGTTCTTC. Translating gives CASSVEAGNNEQFF. Combining the CDR3 with reference TRBV9 and TRBJ2-1 gives the whole variable domain DSGVTQTPKHLITATGQRVTLRCSPRSGDLSVYWYQQSLDQGLQFLIQYYNGEERAKGNILERFSAQQFPDLHSELNLSSLELGDSALYFCASSVEAGNNEQFFGPGTRLTVL.

The chain combines TRBV9 with TRBJ2-2; a possible D gene is TRBD1 (6 bases). Trimming took 3 bases from V and 1 from J, leaving 10 bases between them. The length of the CDR3 is 15 residues. The V gene's germline CDR1 is SGDLS and CDR2 YYNGEE. CDR3 residues: CASSGHRVNTGELFF. The CDR3 DNA reads as TGTGCCAGCAGCGGACACAGGGTGAACACCGGGGAGCTGTTTTTT.

The V call is TRBV6-1, the J call TRBJ1-2; 10 bases fit TRBD1. This CDR3 region has 16 residues. Germline CDR1 is MNHNS and CDR2 is SASEGT. V was clipped by 2 bases and J by 4 bases; unmatched bases: 7. The CDR3, as DNA: TGTGCCAGCAGTGAATCAAAGACAGGGGGCGGCTATGGCTACACCTTC. It encodes CASSESKTGGGYGYTF.

The chain links TRBV7-9 to TRBJ2-1, with TRBD2 identical over 8 bases. The V segment lost 1 base and the J segment 2 bases; nucleotides outside the gene matches: 13. This CDR3 is built from 19 residues. CDR1 SEHNR and CDR2 FQNEAQ come from the germline V gene (reference sequence). As DNA, the CDR3 is TGTGCCAGCAGCTTAGACTACGACGGGGGGGCAGGAACCTACAATGAGCAGTTCTTC. Residues: CASSLDYDGGAGTYNEQFF.

The genes are TRBV27 and TRBJ1-2; no definite D call. The CDR3 totals 15 residues. CDR1 and CDR2 from the germline V gene are MNHEY and SMNVEV (reference sequence). V was pared by 0 bases and J by 4 bases, with 12 bases between. CDR3 nucleotide sequence: TGTGCCAGCAGTTTATCGACACGCTCGATCTATGGCTACACCTTC. Translating it yields CASSLSTRSIYGYTF.

The chain joins TRBV9 to TRBJ1-5, with 9 nucleotides matching TRBD1. Germline V gene sequence: CDR1 SGDLS, CDR2 YYNGEE. V shed 2 bases, J shed 7 bases, and the junction held 7 bases outside the gene matches. The CDR3 sequence is 15 residues long. The CDR3 reads CASSVEPGQGQPQHF. The DNA of the CDR3 is TGTGCCAGCAGCGTCGAACCGGGACAGGGACAGCCCCAGCATTTT.

This clone showed up just once. CDR3 amino acids: CASSGQGYRVEGTSPLHF. In nucleotides, the CDR3 is TGTGCCAGCAGTGGACAGGGGTATAGGGTAGAGGGTACTTCACCCCTCCACTTT. The chain employs TRBV28 and TRBJ1-6; the match to TRBD1 covers 9 bases. The CDR3 runs 18 residues. Per the germline V gene, CDR1 is MDHEN and CDR2 is SYDVKM. The ends lost 5 bases at V and 9 bases at J; junction bases unmatched: 17.

The V call is TRBV6-5, the J call TRBJ1-2; D is undetermined. This CDR3 contains 11 residues. The V end lost 6 bases, the J end lost 1 base, and 3 bases lay between the germline ends. Per germline, CDR1 MNHEY and CDR2 SVGAGI. DNA for the CDR3: TGTGCCAGCAGGGGTAACTATGGCTACACCTTC. As protein: CASRGNYGYTF.

The table lists this clone with a count of one. V and J are TRBV7-9 and TRBJ2-3; 10 nucleotides match TRBD2. Germline values: CDR1 SEHNR, CDR2 FQNEAQ (reference sequence). V lost 6 bases to trimming and J lost 1 base; unmatched junction nucleotides: 7. This CDR3 spans 16 amino acids. This CDR3 reads CASSPPGTSGTDTQYF. The CDR3 nucleotides read TGTGCCAGCAGTCCACCCGGGACTAGCGGCACAGATACGCAGTATTTT.

The genes are TRBV24-1 and TRBJ2-2; no reliable D call. Germline loops: CDR1 KGHDR, CDR2 SFDVKD. The germline V and J ends were trimmed by 7 bases and 0 bases, with 5 bases remaining between them. The CDR3 is 13 amino acids. The CDR3 here is CATRGANTGELFF. As DNA, the CDR3 is TGTGCCACCAGGGGCGCGAACACCGGGGAGCTGTTTTTT.

This chain links TRBV5-6 with TRBJ2-5, with a tentative D call TRBD2 (6 bases). The CDR3 totals 13 residues. Germline V CDR1 and CDR2: SGHDT, YYEEEE. Trimming pared 5 bases from V and 11 bases from J, leaving 19 bases between. The CDR3: CASRVSGARGQYF. The CDR3 DNA reads as TGTGCCAGCAGGGTTTCTGGGGCCCGGGGGCAGTACTTC. Supplemented by reference TRBV5-6 and TRBJ2-5, the full variable domain reads DAGVTQSPTHLIKTRGQQVTLRCSPKSGHDTVSWYQQALGQGPQFIFQYYEEEERQRGNFPDRFSGHQFPNYSSELNVNALLLGDSALYLCASRVSGARGQYFGPGTRLLVL.